The T cell receptor beta chain described here comes from a study of blood T cell repertoires in COVID-19. TCRdb's copy holds only in-frame clones and misses some; the assay was immunoSEQ multiplex PCR. The sample includes about 200,000 clones, almost 90% of them seen just once. The CDR3 loop spans 14 amino acids. Germline CDR1 is MNHNS and CDR2 is SASEGT. The V end lost 2 bases, the J end lost 4 bases, and 9 bases lay between the germline ends. The V and J genes are TRBV6-1 and TRBJ1-3, with D hard to call. Sequenced material: peripheral blood. The sequence was collected from a man aged 18 to 30 with active or convalescent COVID-19. The CDR3 sequence: CASSEFGAGNTIYF. The CDR3 DNA reads TGTGCCAGCAGTGAATTTGGTGCGGGAAACACCATATATTTT.